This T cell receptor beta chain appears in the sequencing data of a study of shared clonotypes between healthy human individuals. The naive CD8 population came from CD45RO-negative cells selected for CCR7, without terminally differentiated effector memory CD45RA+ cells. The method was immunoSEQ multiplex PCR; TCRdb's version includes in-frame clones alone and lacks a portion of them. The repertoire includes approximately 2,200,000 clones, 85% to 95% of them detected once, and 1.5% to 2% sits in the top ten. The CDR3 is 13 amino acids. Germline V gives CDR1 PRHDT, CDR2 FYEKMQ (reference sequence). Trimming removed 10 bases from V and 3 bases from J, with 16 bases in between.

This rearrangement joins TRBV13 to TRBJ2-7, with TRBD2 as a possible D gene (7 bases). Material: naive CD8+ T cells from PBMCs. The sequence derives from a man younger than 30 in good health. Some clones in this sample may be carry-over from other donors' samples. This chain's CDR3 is CATAQGGGYEQYF. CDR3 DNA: TGTGCCACCGCACAAGGGGGGGGCTACGAGCAGTACTTC.